Shown below are 17 T cell receptor beta chains from a single sample sequenced in a study of shared clonotypes between healthy human individuals. Terminally differentiated effector memory CD45RA+ cells were excluded by CCR7 positive selection of CD45RO-negative cells. Libraries were prepared by immunoSEQ multiplex PCR; TCRdb keeps only in-frame clonotypes and omits some of them. The sample lists nearly 2 million clones, just under 95% occurring once. Input material: naive CD8+ T cells sorted from blood. Receptors originate from a man aged 18 to 30 in good health.

This clone appeared a single time. The J gene is TRBJ2-1, the V gene TRBV5-1; 11 bases match TRBD2. CDR1 is SGHRS and CDR2 is YFSETQ in the germline V gene. V gave up 2 bases and J gave up 0 bases; unmatched junction bases: 1. This CDR3 has 16 amino acids. The CDR3 region has the DNA TGCGCCAGCAGCTTAACTAGCGGGAGCTCCTACAATGAGCAGTTCTTC. This codes for CASSLTSGSSYNEQFF.

Only a few counts were recorded for this clone. The rearrangement uses TRBV27 and TRBJ1-6; D gene unclear. Per the germline V gene, CDR1 is MNHEY and CDR2 is SMNVEV (reference sequence). The V end lost 6 bases, the J end lost 0 bases, and 12 bases lay between the germline ends. This CDR3 comprises 16 residues. The CDR3 sequence: CASSPVAYSYNSPLHF. In nucleotides, the CDR3 is TGTGCCAGCAGCCCGGTGGCCTACTCCTATAATTCACCCCTCCACTTT.

This chain joins TRBV28 and TRBJ2-7, with D perhaps being TRBD1 or TRBD2 (5 bases each). V was clipped by 6 bases and J by 0 bases, with 12 bases between them. The CDR3 contains 14 residues. The V gene's germline CDR1 is MDHEN and CDR2 SYDVKM. Here the CDR3 DNA reads TGTGCCAGCAGACCGGGACGGGACTCCTACGAGCAGTACTTC. Its translation is CASRPGRDSYEQYF.

The gene calls are TRBV6-4 and TRBJ2-7; D could derive from TRBD1 or TRBD2 (6 bases each). Germline V lookup: CDR1 MRHNA, CDR2 SNTAGT. Deletions cut 0 bases from V and 0 bases from J, with 15 bases between. The CDR3 has 17 amino acids. The CDR3 reads CASSDSEGDRLSYEQYF. CDR3 in DNA: TGTGCCAGCAGTGACTCGGAGGGGGATCGGCTCTCCTACGAGCAGTACTTC.

The chain has TRBV6-5 and TRBJ2-7; perhaps TRBD2 as D (6 bases). Germline CDR1 is MNHEY and CDR2 is SVGAGI. The CDR3 consists of 13 residues. V gave up 6 bases and J gave up 7 bases, with 16 bases separating them. Here the CDR3 reads CASSPGTSGEQYF. The CDR3 coding sequence is TGTGCCAGCAGCCCTGGGACTTCGGGGGAGCAGTACTTC.

About this clone: This sample includes further DNA sequences coding for the same CDR3. V is TRBV6-6 and J is TRBJ2-7; D possibly uses TRBD1 or TRBD2 (5 bases each). V lost 2 bases and J 3 bases, leaving 8 bases between the germline ends. CDR1 is MNHNY, CDR2 SVGAGI, per germline (reference sequence). The CDR3 consists of 13 residues. The CDR3 coding sequence is TGTGCCAGCAGTTACGGGACCCTCTACGAGCAGTACTTC. Amino acid sequence: CASSYGTLYEQYF.

V gene TRBV7-9 combines with J gene TRBJ2-1; TRBD1 or TRBD2 may be the D gene (5 bases each). Germline CDR1 SEHNR, CDR2 FQNEAQ (reference sequence). This CDR3 region has 16 residues. Trimming cost V 3 bases and J 1 base, with 13 bases left between them. CDR3 in amino acids: CASSFGTSVSYNEQFF. The CDR3 DNA follows: TGTGCCAGCAGCTTCGGGACCTCCGTGTCCTACAATGAGCAGTTCTTC.

This clone occurred once. The chain employs TRBV2 and TRBJ2-5; the match to TRBD2 covers 8 bases. Trimming removed 11 bases from V and 4 bases from J; junction bases left unmatched: 9. The CDR3 consists of 13 residues. Germline lookup yields CDR1 SNHLY and CDR2 FYNNEI. CDR3 protein: CAREGPKGETQYF. CDR3 nucleotide sequence: TGTGCCCGGGAGGGGCCTAAGGGAGAGACCCAGTACTTC.

The chain carries TRBV19 and TRBJ2-1, with 8 bases fitting TRBD2. The CDR3 length is 15 residues. Germline V gene data show CDR1 as LNHDA and CDR2 as SQIVND (reference sequence). V trimming: 1 base; J trimming: 6 bases; junction bases outside the gene matches: 5. CDR3 DNA sequence: TGTGCCAGTAGTATAGCGAGCGGGAGTACCAATGAGCAGTTCTTC. Translated: CASSIASGSTNEQFF.

In the case of this clone: This specimen includes other DNA sequences encoding the same CDR3. The V gene is TRBV6-1, the J gene TRBJ2-7; maybe TRBD2 (5 bases). The V end lost 6 bases, the J end lost 4 bases, and 13 bases lay between the germline ends. Per the germline V gene, CDR1 is MNHNS and CDR2 is SASEGT. The CDR3 is made up of 13 amino acids. CDR3: CASSGLGVYEQYF. For the CDR3, the DNA is TGTGCCAGCAGCGGACTTGGGGTTTACGAGCAGTACTTC.

Concerning this clone itself: Other DNA sequences in this specimen translate into the identical CDR3. The chain carries TRBV6-5 and TRBJ1-1, with 7 bases aligning to TRBD1. Trimming removed 3 bases from V and 3 bases from J; junction bases left unmatched: 1. The CDR3 consists of 13 residues. Per the germline V gene, CDR1 is MNHEY and CDR2 is SVGAGI. DNA for the CDR3: TGTGCCAGCAGTTATACAGGGGACACTGAAGCTTTCTTT. Its translation: CASSYTGDTEAFF.

The V gene is TRBV14, the J gene TRBJ2-5, with D possibly being TRBD1 (5 bases). The germline V gene encodes CDR1 SGHDN and CDR2 FVKESK. Trimming removed 0 bases at V and 5 bases at J, with 10 bases between. The CDR3 is 14 amino acids. The CDR3 bases are TGTGCCAGCAGCCAAGAAGGGGTACAGGAGACCCAGTACTTC. Translating it yields CASSQEGVQETQYF.

A note on this clone: Other DNA sequences within the sample encode an identical CDR3. The V and J genes are TRBV6-5 and TRBJ2-7, with a weak D call TRBD2 (6 bases). V was cut by 3 bases and J by 2 bases, with 11 bases left in between. The CDR3 contains 14 residues. Germline CDR1 and CDR2: MNHEY and SVGAGI. In nucleotides, the CDR3 is TGTGCCAGCAGTTATACGGGAGTTGCCTACGAGCAGTACTTC. Translation: CASSYTGVAYEQYF.

The gene calls are TRBV5-8 and TRBJ2-7, with D unclear. V shed 1 base and J shed 5 bases, with 4 bases lying between them. The CDR3 runs to 11 residues. The germline gives CDR1 SGHTS, CDR2 YDEGEE. In DNA form, the CDR3 reads TGTGCCAGCAGCTTGACCCACGAGCAGTACTTC. It translates to CASSLTHEQYF. The complete variable domain, with remaining parts taken from reference TRBV5-8 and TRBJ2-7, reads EAGVTQSPTHLIKTRGQQATLRCSPISGHTSVYWYQQALGLGLQFLLWYDEGEERNRGNFPPRFSGRQFPNYSSELNVNALELEDSALYLCASSLTHEQYFGPGTRLTVT.

The chain uses TRBV9 and TRBJ1-4, with D unclear. Germline V gene lookup returns CDR1 SGDLS and CDR2 YYNGEE. This CDR3 spans 14 amino acids. V dropped 0 bases and J dropped 6 bases, with 9 bases sitting between them. The CDR3 DNA reads as TGTGCCAGCAGCGTAGTTCCAGGCGATGAAAAACTGTTTTTT. It is translated as CASSVVPGDEKLFF.

The V call is TRBV7-8, the J call TRBJ2-1; 8 positions match TRBD2. The CDR3 is 16 amino acids. Germline lookup yields CDR1 SGHVS and CDR2 FQNEAQ. The V segment lost 3 bases and the J segment 7 bases; nucleotides outside the gene matches: 11. The CDR3 coding sequence is TGTGCCAGCAGCTTGTCCCGGGTGCGGGGGGAGAATGAGCAGTTCTTC. It is translated as CASSLSRVRGENEQFF.

The table lists this clone with a few counts. The chain has TRBV2 and TRBJ1-2; the D gene is possibly TRBD1 (5 bases). The CDR3 length is 15 residues. V lost 6 bases, J lost 2 bases, and 16 bases lay in between. Looked up from germline, CDR1 is SNHLY and CDR2 is FYNNEI. The DNA for the CDR3 is TGTGCCAGCAGCGATGGAGAGGGGTGGAACTATGGCTACACCTTC. Amino acids: CASSDGEGWNYGYTF.